These 3 T cell receptor beta chains originate from one sample sequenced in a study of regulatory T cells in long-lasting Graves disease. Time point described: newly diagnosed GD, antithyroid drugs for less than 3 months. The authors made the TCR library using RNA they extracted from PBMCs. Construction of the TCR beta libraries employed iRepertoire HTBI primers in conjunction with Arm-PCR of CDR3 regions. TCRdb independently ran MiXCR on the multiplex PCR reads; one entry per CDR3 protein. The top ten hold approximately 30% of the sample, which has 350,000 to 450,000 distinct CDR3 sequences, 16% seen once. The same specimen was also included in a second study, on T cells in Graves' hyperthyroidism and ophthalmopathy.

This specimen was peripheral blood mononuclear cells (PBMCs), taken at new diagnosis, from a patient treated with antithyroid drugs. The receptor source for this set is a man between 40 and 49 years old with Graves disease.

This clonotype came up a few times. The chain combines TRBV7-2 with TRBJ2-2, with TRBD2 identical over 10 bases. From germline, CDR1 is SGHTA and CDR2 FQGNSA. The CDR3 length is 14 residues. V trimming: 6 bases; J trimming: 7 bases; junction bases outside the gene matches: 5. The CDR3 reads CASRPSGGGGELFF. DNA for the CDR3: TGTGCCAGCAGGCCTAGCGGGGGCGGCGGGGAGCTGTTTTTT.

This clonotype was observed many times. The CDR3 nucleotides are TGCAGTGCTAGAGACCCGGGCCGGTGGAATGAGCAGTTCTTC. Amino acid sequence: CSARDPGRWNEQFF. The chain has TRBV20-1 and TRBJ2-1; D not certain. The germline gives CDR1 DFQATT, CDR2 SNEGSKA (reference sequence). CDR3 size: 14 residues. With 0 bases removed from V and 7 bases from J, the gap between germline ends came to 13 bases.

This clonotype was recorded many times. This chain links TRBV4-3 with TRBJ1-1; no firm D call. CDR3 length: 15 amino acids. Trimming removed 4 bases at V and 0 bases at J, with 12 bases between. CDR1 and CDR2 from the germline V gene are LGHNA and YSLEER. CDR3 sequence: CASSRSGRLNTEAFF. The CDR3 coding sequence is TGCGCCAGCAGCCGCAGCGGGCGGCTGAACACTGAAGCTTTCTTT.